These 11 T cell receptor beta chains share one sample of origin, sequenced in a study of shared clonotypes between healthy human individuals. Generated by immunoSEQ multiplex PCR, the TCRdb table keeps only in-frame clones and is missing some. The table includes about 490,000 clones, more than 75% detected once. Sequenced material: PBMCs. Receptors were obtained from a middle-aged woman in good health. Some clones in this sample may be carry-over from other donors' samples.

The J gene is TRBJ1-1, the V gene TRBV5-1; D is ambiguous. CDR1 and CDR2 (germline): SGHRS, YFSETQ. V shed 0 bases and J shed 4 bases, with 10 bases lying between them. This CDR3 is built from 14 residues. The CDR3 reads CASSLERGLTEAFF. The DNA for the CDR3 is TGCGCCAGCAGCTTGGAACGCGGGCTCACTGAAGCTTTCTTT.

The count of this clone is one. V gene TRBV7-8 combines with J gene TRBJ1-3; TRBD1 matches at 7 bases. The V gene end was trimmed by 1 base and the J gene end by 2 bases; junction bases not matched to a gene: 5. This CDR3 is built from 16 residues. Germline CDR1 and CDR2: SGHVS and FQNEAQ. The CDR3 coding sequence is TGTGCCAGCAGCTTAGGGAGGGGGCGAACTGGAAACACCATATATTTT. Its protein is CASSLGRGRTGNTIYF.

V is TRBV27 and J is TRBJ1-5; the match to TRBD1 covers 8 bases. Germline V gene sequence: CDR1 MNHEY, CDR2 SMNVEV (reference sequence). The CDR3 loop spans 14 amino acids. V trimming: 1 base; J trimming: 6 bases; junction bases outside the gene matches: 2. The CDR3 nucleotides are TGTGCCAGCAGTTTATTACAGGGGGTTCAGCCCCAGCATTTT. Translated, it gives CASSLLQGVQPQHF.

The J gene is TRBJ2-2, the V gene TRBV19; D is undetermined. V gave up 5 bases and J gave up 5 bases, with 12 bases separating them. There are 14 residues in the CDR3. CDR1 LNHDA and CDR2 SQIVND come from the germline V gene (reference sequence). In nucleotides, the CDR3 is TGTGCCAGTAGTGCCCTAGGACCTACCGGGGAGCTGTTTTTT. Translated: CASSALGPTGELFF.

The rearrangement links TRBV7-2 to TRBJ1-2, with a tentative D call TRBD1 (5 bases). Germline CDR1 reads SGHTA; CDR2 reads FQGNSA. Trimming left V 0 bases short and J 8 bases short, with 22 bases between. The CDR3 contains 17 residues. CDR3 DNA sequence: TGTGCCAGCAGCTTAGCGACGGGTCTTCTCGGGGACTGGGGCTACACCTTC. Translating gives CASSLATGLLGDWGYTF. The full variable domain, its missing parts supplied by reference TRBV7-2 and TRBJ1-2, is GAGVSQSPSNKVTEKGKDVELRCDPISGHTALYWYRQSLGQGLEFLIYFQGNSAPDKSGLPSDRFSAERTGGSVSTLTIQRTQQEDSAVYLCASSLATGLLGDWGYTFGSGTRLTVV.

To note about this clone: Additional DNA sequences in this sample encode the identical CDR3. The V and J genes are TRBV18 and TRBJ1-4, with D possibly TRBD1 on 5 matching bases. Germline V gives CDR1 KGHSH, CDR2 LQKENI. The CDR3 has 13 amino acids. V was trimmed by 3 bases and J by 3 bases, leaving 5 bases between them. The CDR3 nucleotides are TGTGCCAGCTCACCGGGACCTAATGAAAAACTGTTTTTT. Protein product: CASSPGPNEKLFF.

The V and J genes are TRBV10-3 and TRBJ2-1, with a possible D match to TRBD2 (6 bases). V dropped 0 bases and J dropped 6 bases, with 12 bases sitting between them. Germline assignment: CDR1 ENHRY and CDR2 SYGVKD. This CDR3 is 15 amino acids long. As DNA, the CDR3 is TGTGCCATCAGTGAGTCCGGGACCGGGGGCAATGAGCAGTTCTTC. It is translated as CAISESGTGGNEQFF.

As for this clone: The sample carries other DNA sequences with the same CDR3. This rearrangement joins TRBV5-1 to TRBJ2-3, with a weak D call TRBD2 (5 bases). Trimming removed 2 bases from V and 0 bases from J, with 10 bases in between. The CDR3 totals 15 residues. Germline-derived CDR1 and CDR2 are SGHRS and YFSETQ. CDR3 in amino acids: CASSFGRGSTDTQYF. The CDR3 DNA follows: TGCGCCAGCAGCTTCGGCCGGGGTAGCACAGATACGCAGTATTTT.

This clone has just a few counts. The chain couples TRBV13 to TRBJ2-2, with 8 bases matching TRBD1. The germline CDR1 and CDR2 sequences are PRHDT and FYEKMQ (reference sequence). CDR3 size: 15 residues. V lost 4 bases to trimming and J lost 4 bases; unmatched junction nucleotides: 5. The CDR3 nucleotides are TGTGCCAGCAGCTCAGGGGGCGGTGGCACCGGGGAGCTGTTTTTT. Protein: CASSSGGGGTGELFF.

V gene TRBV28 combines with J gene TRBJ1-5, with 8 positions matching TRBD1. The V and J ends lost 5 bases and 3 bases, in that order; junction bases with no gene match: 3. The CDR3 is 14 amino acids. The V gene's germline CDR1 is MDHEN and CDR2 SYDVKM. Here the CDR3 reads CASSQQGVNQPQHF. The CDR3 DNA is TGTGCCAGCAGTCAACAGGGGGTCAATCAGCCCCAGCATTTT.

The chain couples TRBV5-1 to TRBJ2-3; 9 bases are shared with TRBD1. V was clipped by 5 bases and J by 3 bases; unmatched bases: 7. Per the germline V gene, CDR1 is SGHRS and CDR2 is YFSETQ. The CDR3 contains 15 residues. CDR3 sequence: CASRRSGQGTDTQYF. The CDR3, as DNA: TGCGCCAGCAGACGCTCGGGACAGGGAACAGATACGCAGTATTTT. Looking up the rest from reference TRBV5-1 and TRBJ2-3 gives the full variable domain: KAGVTQTPRYLIKTRGQQVTLSCSPISGHRSVSWYQQTPGQGLQFLFEYFSETQRNKGNFPGRFSGRQFSNSRSEMNVSTLELGDSALYLCASRRSGQGTDTQYFGPGTRLTVL.